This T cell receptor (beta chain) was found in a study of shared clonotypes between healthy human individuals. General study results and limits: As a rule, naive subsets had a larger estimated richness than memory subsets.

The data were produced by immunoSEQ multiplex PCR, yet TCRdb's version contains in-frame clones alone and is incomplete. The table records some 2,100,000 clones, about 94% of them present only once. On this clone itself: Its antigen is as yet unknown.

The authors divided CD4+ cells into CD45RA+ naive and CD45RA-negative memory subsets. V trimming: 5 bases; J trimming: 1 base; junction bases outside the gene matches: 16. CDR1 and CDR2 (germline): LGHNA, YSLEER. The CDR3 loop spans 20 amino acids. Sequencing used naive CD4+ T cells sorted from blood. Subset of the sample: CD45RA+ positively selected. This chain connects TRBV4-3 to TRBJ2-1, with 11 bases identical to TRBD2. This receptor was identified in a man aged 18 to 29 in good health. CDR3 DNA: TGCGCCAGCAGCGGTTACGGGGGGACTAGCGGCTTTTCATCCTACAATGAGCAGTTCTTC. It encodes CASSGYGGTSGFSSYNEQFF.